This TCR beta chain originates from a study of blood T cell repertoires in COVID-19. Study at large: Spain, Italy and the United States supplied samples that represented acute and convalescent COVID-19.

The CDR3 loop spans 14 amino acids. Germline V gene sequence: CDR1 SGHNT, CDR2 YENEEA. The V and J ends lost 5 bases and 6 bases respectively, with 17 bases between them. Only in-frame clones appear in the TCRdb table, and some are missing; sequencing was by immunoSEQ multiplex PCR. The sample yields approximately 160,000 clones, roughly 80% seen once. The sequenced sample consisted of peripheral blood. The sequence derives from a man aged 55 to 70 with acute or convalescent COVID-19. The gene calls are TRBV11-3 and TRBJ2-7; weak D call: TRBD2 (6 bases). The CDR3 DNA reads TGTGCCAGCAGCCCTGGGTGGCGGGGTGCCGAGCAGTACTTC. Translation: CASSPGWRGAEQYF.